The subject of this entry is one T cell receptor beta chain. Original processing methods: Nucleated cell counts were estimated from reference gene primer amplification. Profiling relied on immunoSEQ multiplex PCR, and the TCRdb table lists in-frame clones only, not all of them. That table gives V, J and clone size, and the DNA gave D and trimming. The sample has about 97,000 clones; 90% to 95% are singletons. These data belong to a study of blood T cell repertoires in COVID-19. Study at large: Acute and convalescent COVID-19 samples came from the United States, Italy and Spain. PBMCs, B-cell-depleted T cells, or T cells provided the cDNA or gDNA that made up the material.

The CDR3 extends over 16 amino acids. Losses at the gene ends were 0 bases for V and 4 bases for J; bases not matched to a gene: 6. Germline CDR1 is KGHSH and CDR2 is LQKENI. The sequencing sample was made of peripheral blood. The source of this sequence is a man in his fifties or sixties with acute or convalescent COVID-19. The gene calls are TRBV18 and TRBJ2-5; 9 positions match TRBD2. This CDR3 reads CASSPPGVAGAETQYF. In nucleotides, the CDR3 is TGTGCCAGCTCACCACCGGGGGTAGCGGGGGCAGAGACCCAGTACTTC.